These T cell receptor beta chains were read from a single sample in a study of molecular identifiers for immune sequencing clone quantification. TCRdb recomputed calls from the PCR reads with MiXCR, one row per CDR3 protein. The sample carries some 89,000 distinct CDR3 sequences, 24% recorded once. Input material: naive CD8+ T cells from blood, with Jurkat cell RNA spiked in. The receptors stem from a human donor in good health. Some libraries in this study had Jurkat cell RNA spiked in. Both conserved end residues are part of each CDR3. D genes are given only for firm matches. Part of the rows lack a size; the others show once, few, many or a class for expanded clones.

>many|TRBJ2-2|TRBV9|TRBD2
TGTGCCAGCAGCGCCGGCGGACTAGCGGACACCGGGGAGCTGTTTTTT
CASSAGGLADTGELFF
>many|TRBJ2-3|TRBV20-1|TRBD2
TGCAGTGCGGACGGGACTAGCGAGACAGATACGCAGTATTTT
CSADGTSETDTQYF
>many|TRBJ1-4|TRBV5-1|NA
TGCGCCAGCAGCTTGGTCCCGGGCGTATTGGATGAAAAACTGTTTTTT
CASSLVPGVLDEKLFF
>NA|TRBJ2-1|TRBV3-1|NA
TGTGCCAGCAGCCAAGCGAGAATACTTTCACCGAGCTCCTACAATGAGCAGTTCTTC
CASSQARILSPSSYNEQFF
>many|TRBJ2-7|TRBV4-1|NA
TGCGCCAGCAGCCAAGTTATTATCCACCCACCACTGCTAGAGCAGTACTTC
CASSQVIIHPPLLEQYF
>medium-sized|TRBJ2-3|TRBV7-2|TRBD1
TGTGCCAGCAGCTTAGAACAGGGGACAGATACGCAGTATTTT
CASSLEQGTDTQYF
>NA|TRBJ2-1|TRBV4-3|TRBD1
TGCGCCAGCAGCCAAGGAACGGTACAGGGGAGCTCCTGTAATGAGCAGTTCTTC
CASSQGTVQGSSCNEQFF
>NA|TRBJ2-6|TRBV28|TRBD1
TGTGCCAGCAGAACCCGAACAGGGGCTGGGGCCAACGTCCTGACTTTC
CASRTRTGAGANVLTF
>NA|TRBJ2-3|TRBV6-2/TRBV6-3|NA
TGTGCCAGCAGTTACGCAGCAGAAGCGGAGTCCCACACAGCTCCGCAGTATTTT
CASSYAAEAESHTAPQYF
>few|TRBJ2-3|TRBV7-9|NA
TGTGCCAGCAACCCTCCCACGGGCGAGCCAACAGATACGCAGTATTTT
CASNPPTGEPTDTQYF
>many|TRBJ2-3|TRBV7-6|NA
TGTGCCAGCAGCTTAGCGTATCTTCCGATCACAGATACGCAGTATTTT
CASSLAYLPITDTQYF
>many|TRBJ1-4|TRBV12-3/TRBV12-4|TRBD1
TGTGCCAGCAGTCCCCCGGGACAGGGGTTTAGGCTGTTTTTT
CASSPPGQGFRLFF
>NA|TRBJ2-4|TRBV28|NA
TGTGCCAGCAGTTCCGGGGGTGGCATTCAGTACTTC
CASSSGGGIQYF
>few|TRBJ2-1|TRBV4-1|NA
TGCGCCAGCAGCCCAAGTCCTAGCTTCAATGAGCAGTTCTTC
CASSPSPSFNEQFF
>many|TRBJ2-3|TRBV27|NA
TGTGCCAGCAGTGGTATCGGAGATACGCAGTATTTT
CASSGIGDTQYF
>many|TRBJ2-7|TRBV28|NA
TGTGCCAGCAGTCCAGGACAGATCATGGAGCAGTACTTC
CASSPGQIMEQYF
>NA|TRBJ1-1|TRBV4-3|NA
TGCGCCAGCAGCCAAGATCGGTCGGACACTGAAGCTTTCTTT
CASSQDRSDTEAFF
>many|TRBJ2-5|TRBV19|NA
TGTGCCAGTAGCATTCACACCGGGACCACGAACGAGAAGACCCAGTACTTC
CASSIHTGTTNEKTQYF
>many|TRBJ2-3|TRBV10-3|NA
TGTGCCATCAGTGCACCGGAATCCACAGATACGCAGTATTTT
CAISAPESTDTQYF
>many|TRBJ2-2|TRBV2|NA
TGTGCCAGCAGTCTCTACAGGGACGTAACCGGGGAGCTGTTTTTT
CASSLYRDVTGELFF
>NA|TRBJ2-7|TRBV14|NA
TGTGCCAGCAGCCAACACAGCACCTACGAGCAGTACTTC
CASSQHSTYEQYF
>many|TRBJ1-1|TRBV7-2|NA
TGTGCCAGCAGCTTAGCGCAGGGTATGAACACTGAAGCTTTCTTT
CASSLAQGMNTEAFF